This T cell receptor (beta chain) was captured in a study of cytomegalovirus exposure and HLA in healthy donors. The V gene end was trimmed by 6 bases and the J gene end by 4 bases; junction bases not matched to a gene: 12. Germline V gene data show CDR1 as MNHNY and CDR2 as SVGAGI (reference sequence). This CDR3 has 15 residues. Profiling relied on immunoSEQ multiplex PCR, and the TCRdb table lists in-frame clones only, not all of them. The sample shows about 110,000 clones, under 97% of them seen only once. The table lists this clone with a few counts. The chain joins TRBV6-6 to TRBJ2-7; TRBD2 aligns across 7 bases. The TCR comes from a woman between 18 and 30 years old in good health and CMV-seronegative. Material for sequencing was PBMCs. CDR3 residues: CASRGGGREPYEQYF. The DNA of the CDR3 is TGTGCCAGCAGGGGGGGTGGGAGGGAACCATACGAGCAGTACTTC.